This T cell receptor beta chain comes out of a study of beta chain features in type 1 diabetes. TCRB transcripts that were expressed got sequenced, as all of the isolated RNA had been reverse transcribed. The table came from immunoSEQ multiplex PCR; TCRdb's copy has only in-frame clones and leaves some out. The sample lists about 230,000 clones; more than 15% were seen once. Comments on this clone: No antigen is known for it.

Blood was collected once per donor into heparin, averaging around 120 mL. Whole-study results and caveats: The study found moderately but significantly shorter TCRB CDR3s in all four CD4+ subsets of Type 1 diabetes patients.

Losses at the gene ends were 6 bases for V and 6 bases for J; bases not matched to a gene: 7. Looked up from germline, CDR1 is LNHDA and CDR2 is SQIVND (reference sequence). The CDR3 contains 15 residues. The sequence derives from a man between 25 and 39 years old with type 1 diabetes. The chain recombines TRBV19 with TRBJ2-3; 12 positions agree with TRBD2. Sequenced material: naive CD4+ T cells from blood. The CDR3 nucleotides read TGTGCCAGTAGCAAGACTAGCGGGAGAACGGATACGCAGTATTTT. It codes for CASSKTSGRTDTQYF.